Below, 16 T cell receptor beta chains from the same sample are listed, as sequenced in a study of blood T cell repertoires in COVID-19. Some clones are missing from TCRdb's copy, which holds only in-frame ones; the method was immunoSEQ multiplex PCR. The table shows a few hundred thousand clones, with more than 75% occurring only once. Sequencing was carried out using peripheral blood. These receptors were obtained from a man older than 75 with acute or convalescent COVID-19.

The chain has TRBV28 and TRBJ1-1, with a tentative D call TRBD1 (5 bases). Germline CDR1 and CDR2: MDHEN and SYDVKM. V shed 4 bases and J shed 3 bases, with 9 bases lying between them. The CDR3 runs to 13 residues. The CDR3 coding sequence is TGTGCCAGCAGTTCAGGGTTTTACACTGAAGCTTTCTTT. Translation: CASSSGFYTEAFF. Full variable domain (missing parts from reference TRBV28 and TRBJ1-1): DVKVTQSSRYLVKRTGEKVFLECVQDMDHENMFWYRQDPGLGLRLIYFSYDVKMKEKGDIPEGYSVSREKKERFSLILESASTNQTSMYLCASSSGFYTEAFFGQGTRLTVV.

The rearrangement links TRBV9 to TRBJ2-7, with a weak D call TRBD1 (6 bases). The CDR3 spans 14 residues. V was shortened by 3 bases and J by 0 bases, with 10 bases between the two germline ends. Germline V CDR1 and CDR2: SGDLS, YYNGEE. For the CDR3, the DNA is TGTGCCAGCAGCGCTACAGGGTCCTCCTACGAGCAGTACTTC. The encoded protein is CASSATGSSYEQYF.

This clone showed up just a few times. Distinct nucleotide sequences in the sample also encode this CDR3. The chain uses TRBV28 and TRBJ1-5; maybe TRBD1 (5 bases). Germline V gene data show CDR1 as MDHEN and CDR2 as SYDVKM. The V end lost 3 bases, the J end lost 2 bases, and 11 bases lay between the germline ends. The CDR3 contains 15 residues. CDR3 sequence reads: CASSLGGNGNQPQHF. CDR3 bases: TGTGCCAGCAGTTTGGGGGGGAACGGCAATCAGCCCCAGCATTTT. Looking up the rest from reference TRBV28 and TRBJ1-5 gives the full variable domain: DVKVTQSSRYLVKRTGEKVFLECVQDMDHENMFWYRQDPGLGLRLIYFSYDVKMKEKGDIPEGYSVSREKKERFSLILESASTNQTSMYLCASSLGGNGNQPQHFGDGTRLSIL.

The genes are TRBV7-9 and TRBJ2-7; D is perhaps TRBD2 (6 bases). The V end was cut by 1 base, the J end by 9 bases, with 10 bases between. CDR3 size: 12 residues. Germline V CDR1 and CDR2: SEHNR, FQNEAQ (reference sequence). CDR3 sequence: CASSLDLARQYF. Written as DNA, the CDR3 is TGTGCCAGCAGCTTAGATCTAGCGCGGCAGTACTTC.

This chain uses TRBV24-1 with TRBJ2-3, with a possible D match to TRBD1 (5 bases). Per germline, CDR1 KGHDR and CDR2 SFDVKD. The CDR3 consists of 14 residues. Trimming removed 4 bases at V and 5 bases at J, with 12 bases between. The CDR3 sequence: CATSEARVGDTQYF. CDR3 DNA sequence: TGTGCCACCAGTGAGGCCAGGGTTGGAGATACGCAGTATTTT.

V gene TRBV7-2 combines with J gene TRBJ1-6; 8 positions agree with TRBD1. The CDR3 sequence is 15 residues long. The junction had 8 bases not matched to a gene; V was cut back by 4 bases and J by 9 bases. The germline CDR1 and CDR2 sequences are SGHTA and FQGNSA. CDR3 sequence: CASSSGTGQGSPLHF. The CDR3 DNA is TGTGCCAGCAGCTCCGGGACAGGTCAGGGTTCACCCCTCCACTTT.

The J gene is TRBJ1-4, the V gene TRBV28; possible D gene TRBD1, 6 bases. Trimming took 2 bases from V and 8 from J, leaving 12 bases between them. This CDR3 contains 14 residues. Germline V gene data show CDR1 as MDHEN and CDR2 as SYDVKM. DNA for the CDR3: TGTGCCAGCAGTTTAGCAGGGGCTGTAGAAAAACTGTTTTTT. It codes for CASSLAGAVEKLFF.

This sequence joins TRBV10-3 and TRBJ2-7; 7 bases are a match to TRBD2. The V segment lost 8 bases and the J segment 3 bases; nucleotides outside the gene matches: 7. Germline loops: CDR1 ENHRY, CDR2 SYGVKD. The CDR3 is 13 amino acids. The CDR3 region has the DNA TGTGCCATCGCCTCTAGCGGCCGCTACGAGCAGTACTTC. It encodes CAIASSGRYEQYF.

This chain links TRBV6-2 or TRBV6-3 with TRBJ1-1; D unresolved. The CDR3 spans 13 residues. Trimming removed 5 bases at V and 1 base at J, with 8 bases between. Germline values: CDR1 MNHEY, CDR2 SVGEGT. The CDR3 DNA is TGTGCCAGCAGTCTCTCAGGGAACACTGAAGCTTTCTTT. Amino acid sequence: CASSLSGNTEAFF.

This chain uses TRBV29-1 with TRBJ2-7; no clear D gene. The CDR3 length is 12 residues. Looked up from germline, CDR1 is SQVTM and CDR2 is ANQGSEA. Between the trimmed V and J ends, which lost 7 bases and 6 bases, there was a span of 16 bases. The CDR3 here is CSAALGRSEQYF. CDR3 bases: TGCAGCGCCGCTCTCGGTCGGTCCGAGCAGTACTTC.

This clone appeared a single time. The chain uses TRBV11-3 and TRBJ2-3, with 10 positions matching TRBD1. Germline CDR1 reads SGHNT; CDR2 reads YENEEA. The CDR3 is 17 amino acids. V shed 4 bases, J shed 3 bases, and the junction held 10 bases outside the gene matches. CDR3 sequence reads: CASSSGLGTGETDTQYF. CDR3 nucleotides: TGTGCCAGCAGCTCCGGCCTCGGGACAGGGGAAACAGATACGCAGTATTTT.

The chain uses TRBV3-1 (or the pseudogene TRBV3-2) and TRBJ2-7, with 9 bases fitting TRBD1. The CDR3 runs to 14 residues. Germline assignment: CDR1 LGHDT and CDR2 YNNKEL (reference sequence). The V gene end was trimmed by 4 bases and the J gene end by 3 bases; junction bases not matched to a gene: 4. CDR3 in amino acids: CASSPGQGFYEQYF. The CDR3 DNA is TGTGCCAGCAGCCCGGGACAGGGTTTCTACGAGCAGTACTTC.

V gene TRBV5-5 combines with J gene TRBJ2-5; D unresolved. Germline loops: CDR1 SGHKS, CDR2 YYEKEE (reference sequence). V gave up 0 bases and J gave up 0 bases, with 6 bases separating them. CDR3 length: 14 amino acids. CDR3 protein: CASSLATHQETQYF. The CDR3 nucleotides are TGTGCCAGCAGCTTGGCGACTCACCAAGAGACCCAGTACTTC. The full variable domain, with the rest looked up from reference TRBV5-5 and TRBJ2-5, is DAGVTQSPTHLIKTRGQQVTLRCSPISGHKSVSWYQQVLGQGPQFIFQYYEKEERGRGNFPDRFSARQFPNYSSELNVNALLLGDSALYLCASSLATHQETQYFGPGTRLLVL.

This clone was counted a few times. V and J are TRBV2 and TRBJ2-7, with D maybe TRBD1 (7 bases). Germline assignment: CDR1 SNHLY and CDR2 FYNNEI. CDR3 length: 13 amino acids. Trimming removed 2 bases at V and 5 bases at J, with 10 bases between. CDR3 sequence (DNA): TGTGCCAGCAGTGAACAGGGGGGTCACGAGCAGTACTTC. The encoded protein is CASSEQGGHEQYF. The full variable domain, rest sourced from reference TRBV2 and TRBJ2-7, is EPEVTQTPSHQVTQMGQEVILRCVPISNHLYFYWYRQILGQKVEFLVSFYNNEISEKSEIFDDQFSVERPDGSNFTLKIRSTKLEDSAMYFCASSEQGGHEQYFGPGTRLTVT.

The DNA for the CDR3 is TGTGCCACCAGTGACCCGAGAGGGACTTGGGGAGAGACCCAGTACTTC. Translated, it gives CATSDPRGTWGETQYF. The chain links TRBV24-1 to TRBJ2-5; TRBD2 is a possible D gene (6 bases). CDR1 KGHDR and CDR2 SFDVKD come from the germline V gene. Trimming cost V 4 bases and J 4 bases, with 18 bases left between them. The CDR3 contains 16 residues.

This rearrangement joins TRBV5-5 to TRBJ2-7; D call uncertain. V lost 2 bases to trimming and J lost 0 bases, with 12 bases between them. Germline CDR1 reads SGHKS; CDR2 reads YYEKEE (reference sequence). CDR3 length: 15 amino acids. This CDR3 reads CASSFGSTLSYEQYF. CDR3 bases: TGTGCCAGCAGCTTCGGGTCAACCCTCTCCTACGAGCAGTACTTC.